The 22 T cell receptor beta chains reported below all come from one sample, sequenced in a study of cytomegalovirus exposure and HLA in healthy donors. The PCR ran on 60 Vbeta and 13 Jbeta primers. Profiling relied on immunoSEQ multiplex PCR, and the TCRdb table lists in-frame clones only, not all of them. The data hold under 200,000 clones, with 60% to 80% observed a single time. The sample taken for sequencing was PBMCs. These receptors originate from a man aged 60 to 69 in good health and CMV-seronegative.

The chain combines TRBV5-6 with TRBJ2-3, with 11 bases identical to TRBD2. The germline gives CDR1 SGHDT, CDR2 YYEEEE. Trimming took 5 bases from V and 12 from J; bases not matched to a gene: 5. The CDR3 contains 12 residues. CDR3: CASRFLAGGQYF. As DNA, the CDR3 is TGTGCCAGCAGGTTCCTAGCGGGGGGCCAGTATTTT.

J is TRBJ1-5 and V is TRBV19, with D perhaps TRBD1 (5 bases). Germline values: CDR1 LNHDA, CDR2 SQIVND (reference sequence). V was clipped by 7 bases and J by 5 bases, with 18 bases between them. The CDR3 runs to 15 residues. The CDR3 sequence: CASTHKVAGDQPQHF. CDR3 sequence (DNA): TGTGCCAGTACCCATAAAGTGGCGGGGGATCAGCCCCAGCATTTT.

CDR3 sequence: CASSPQVSNQPQHF. CDR3 bases: TGTGCCAGTAGCCCCCAGGTTAGCAATCAGCCCCAGCATTTT. V usage is TRBV19 and J usage is TRBJ1-5; D is unclear. CDR3 size: 14 residues. From germline, CDR1 is LNHDA and CDR2 SQIVND (reference sequence). The V end was cut by 6 bases, the J end by 0 bases, with 9 bases between.

The V call is TRBV5-4, the J call TRBJ1-1; 9 bases align to TRBD1. The CDR3 consists of 15 residues. The germline V gene has CDR1 SGHNT and CDR2 YYREEE (reference sequence). The ends lost 4 bases at V and 6 bases at J; junction bases unmatched: 10. CDR3 coding DNA: TGTGCCAGCAGCCAAGAGACAGGGGGAAGGCCTGAAGCTTTCTTT. The encoded protein is CASSQETGGRPEAFF.

For the CDR3, the DNA is TGCGCCAGCAGCCTCATAGGGGAGGGAGAAGCTTTCTTT. This sequence encodes CASSLIGEGEAFF. The rearrangement uses TRBV5-1 and TRBJ1-1, with a tentative D call TRBD1 (5 bases). CDR1 and CDR2 from the germline V gene are SGHRS and YFSETQ. The CDR3 extends over 13 amino acids. The V and J ends lost 4 bases and 8 bases respectively, with 15 bases between them.

The count of this clone is one. The CDR3 reads CASRGLASTDTQYF. CDR3 coding DNA: TGCGCCAGCCGTGGACTAGCTAGCACAGATACGCAGTATTTT. V usage is TRBV10-2 and J usage is TRBJ2-3, with 8 bases identical to TRBD2. After removal of 8 bases from V and 0 bases from J, the junction contained 4 bases not matched to a gene. CDR1 and CDR2 from the germline V gene are WSHSY and SAAADI. The CDR3 contains 14 residues.

The V and J genes are TRBV11-2 and TRBJ1-4; D is perhaps TRBD1 (5 bases). This CDR3 spans 14 amino acids. V was trimmed by 5 bases and J by 3 bases, leaving 10 bases between them. Germline loops: CDR1 SGHAT, CDR2 FQNNGV. Written as DNA, the CDR3 is TGTGCCAGCAGCCGGGGGACGGCTAATGAAAAACTGTTTTTT. Translating it yields CASSRGTANEKLFF.

This chain connects TRBV5-1 to TRBJ1-1, with 8 bases that match TRBD1. CDR3 size: 14 residues. The germline V gene has CDR1 SGHRS and CDR2 YFSETQ. J gave up 4 bases and V 1 base, and 3 bases lay outside the gene matches. The CDR3 protein is CASSLTGGSTEAFF. For the CDR3, the DNA is TGCGCCAGCAGCTTGACAGGGGGATCCACTGAAGCTTTCTTT.

J is TRBJ2-7 and V is TRBV11-2; D unresolved. The V and J ends lost 5 bases and 6 bases respectively, with 11 bases between them. This CDR3 is 12 amino acids long. Per germline, CDR1 SGHAT and CDR2 FQNNGV. The DNA for the CDR3 is TGTGCCAGCAGCCTTGCCCACTTCGAGCAGTACTTC. Its translation is CASSLAHFEQYF.

The CDR3 DNA reads as TGTGCCAGCTCACCCCAGAGCAGGGGGCCCCCTCCCTATGGCTACACCTTC. Translating gives CASSPQSRGPPPYGYTF. V usage is TRBV18 and J usage is TRBJ1-2, with 8 positions matching TRBD1. Per the germline V gene, CDR1 is KGHSH and CDR2 is LQKENI. With V trimmed by 3 bases and J by 4 bases, 13 bases remained unmatched. The CDR3 runs 17 residues.

V is TRBV2 and J is TRBJ1-5; no firm D call. V gave up 4 bases and J gave up 12 bases, with 13 bases separating them. This CDR3 spans 12 amino acids. Germline assignment: CDR1 SNHLY and CDR2 FYNNEI. The CDR3 loop reads CASSVASPGQHF. The CDR3 nucleotides are TGTGCCAGCAGTGTAGCCTCTCCGGGCCAGCATTTT.

The sample holds one count of this clone. This chain uses TRBV6-5 with TRBJ2-5, with a possible D match to TRBD1 (6 bases). The CDR3 is made up of 14 amino acids. V gave up 2 bases and J gave up 4 bases, with 11 bases separating them. CDR1 is MNHEY and CDR2 is SVGAGI in the germline V gene. The CDR3 nucleotides are TGTGCCAGCAGTTACCTGACAGGAGGAGAGACCCAGTACTTC. It yields the protein CASSYLTGGETQYF.

V gene TRBV27 combines with J gene TRBJ2-7; D perhaps matches TRBD1 (6 bases). Trimming left V 7 bases short and J 3 bases short, with 16 bases between. The CDR3 consists of 14 residues. Germline V gene lookup returns CDR1 MNHEY and CDR2 SMNVEV (reference sequence). This CDR3 is CASILRWGHYEQYF. Written as DNA, the CDR3 is TGTGCCAGCATCCTGCGCTGGGGGCACTACGAGCAGTACTTC.

The chain employs TRBV21-1 and TRBJ2-7; no DNA check was done on the table's D call, TRBD1. TRBV21-1 is a pseudogene segment. The CDR3 consists of 13 residues. CDR3 loop: CAKANATAYEQYF. The CDR3 nucleotides are TGTGCCAAGGCAAATGCGACAGCCTACGAGCAGTACTTC.

The CDR3 DNA reads TGTGCCAGCAGCTTTATTCCCTACGAGCAGTACTTC. Encoded protein: CASSFIPYEQYF. The V gene is TRBV7-9, the J gene TRBJ2-7, with D hard to call. The V gene lost 3 bases and the J gene lost 2 bases, with 5 bases spanning the gap. Germline-derived CDR1 and CDR2 are SEHNR and FQNEAQ (reference sequence). The CDR3 length is 12 residues. The full variable domain, with the rest looked up from reference TRBV7-9 and TRBJ2-7, is DTGVSQNPRHKITKRGQNVTFRCDPISEHNRLYWYRQTLGQGPEFLTYFQNEAQLEKSRLLSDRFSAERPKGSFSTLEIQRTEQGDSAMYLCASSFIPYEQYFGPGTRLTVT.

The rearrangement links TRBV4-2 to TRBJ2-2; 7 bases match TRBD2. The CDR3 covers 18 residues. Germline-derived CDR1 and CDR2 are LGHNA and YNFKEQ. Germline trimming cut 2 bases from V and 7 bases from J; bases unmatched to any gene: 16. The CDR3, as DNA: TGTGCCAGCAGCCAACACTCCCTACCAGCGGGGACGGGCGGGGAGCTGTTTTTT. Its translation: CASSQHSLPAGTGGELFF.

The chain uses TRBV7-7 and TRBJ2-1; the match to TRBD2 covers 10 bases. The junction had 16 bases not matched to a gene; V was cut back by 5 bases and J by 6 bases. The CDR3 has 18 amino acids. The germline V gene encodes CDR1 SSHAT and CDR2 FNYEAQ (reference sequence). The CDR3 spells CASSPLHMTGLALNEQFF. The CDR3 DNA follows: TGTGCCAGCAGCCCATTACATATGACGGGACTAGCGCTCAATGAGCAGTTCTTC.

The rearrangement links TRBV6-5 to TRBJ2-3; 11 bases are shared with TRBD2. The CDR3 sequence is 12 residues long. The V and J ends lost 8 bases and 7 bases, in that order; junction bases with no gene match: 2. From germline, CDR1 is MNHEY and CDR2 SVGAGI. The CDR3 protein is CASSSGGYTQYF. The CDR3, as DNA: TGTGCCAGCTCTAGCGGGGGGTATACGCAGTATTTT.

A word on this clone: Germline is not matched at one junction end, which may reflect a read error. The gene calls are TRBV7-9 and TRBJ2-3; D perhaps matches TRBD2 (5 bases). The CDR3 has 15 amino acids. The germline V gene has CDR1 SEHNR and CDR2 FQNEAQ (reference sequence). The CDR3 DNA sequence: TGTTCCAGCAGCTTAGCGAGGGTTGCGATGGATACGCAGTATTTT. This sequence encodes CSSSLARVAMDTQYF.

The V call is TRBV4-1, the J call TRBJ1-4; D perhaps matches TRBD1 (6 bases). Germline CDR1 reads MGHRA; CDR2 reads YSYEKL. V was shortened by 7 bases and J by 5 bases, with 20 bases between the two germline ends. This CDR3 comprises 16 residues. The CDR3 DNA follows: TGCGCCAGCAAGACGGAAGAAGGGACACAAAATGAAAAACTGTTTTTT. As protein: CASKTEEGTQNEKLFF.

The chain couples TRBV10-3 to TRBJ1-2; D unclear. The CDR3 is 13 residues long. From germline, CDR1 is ENHRY and CDR2 SYGVKD. Trimming left V 3 bases short and J 2 bases short, with 7 bases between. The CDR3 is CAISDPENYGYTF. CDR3 sequence (DNA): TGTGCCATCAGTGACCCGGAGAACTATGGCTACACCTTC.

J is TRBJ1-1 and V is TRBV7-6, with TRBD1 identical over 9 bases. J gave up 4 bases and V 5 bases, and 8 bases lay outside the gene matches. The CDR3 is made up of 15 amino acids. The germline V gene has CDR1 SGHVS and CDR2 FNYEAQ. Here the CDR3 reads CASSARTGAGTEAFF. Here the CDR3 DNA reads TGTGCCAGCAGCGCCAGGACAGGGGCTGGCACTGAAGCTTTCTTT.